Each of the 29 T cell receptor beta chains below was sequenced from the same sample in a study of radiotherapy plus CTLA-4 blockade in lung cancer. The repertoire was sequenced with immunoSEQ multiplex PCR; TCRdb's copy has only in-frame clones and lacks some. The profile covers 55,000 to 65,000 clones, with around four fifths appearing a single time and less than 4.5% taken by the ten largest. The material sequenced was peripheral blood, taken from a patient treated with radiotherapy plus ipilimumab. The receptors stem from a human donor with non-small cell lung cancer who had a partial response to radiotherapy plus ipilimumab.

This clone was picked up a small number of times. The V and J genes are TRBV19 and TRBJ1-4, with D perhaps matching TRBD1 (6 bases). V was shortened by 10 bases and J by 6 bases, with 18 bases between the two germline ends. The CDR3 length is 14 residues. Germline V gene data show CDR1 as LNHDA and CDR2 as SQIVND (reference sequence). The CDR3 bases are TGTGCCACCACCCGGACAGCACCCGATGAAAAACTGTTTTTT. Encoded protein: CATTRTAPDEKLFF.

V is TRBV29-1 and J is TRBJ1-1, with 8 bases that match TRBD1. Germline assignment: CDR1 SQVTM and CDR2 ANQGSEA. The V gene end was trimmed by 7 bases and the J gene end by 7 bases; junction bases not matched to a gene: 11. The length of the CDR3 is 13 residues. Here the CDR3 reads CSADTGQGVEAFF. The DNA for the CDR3 is TGCAGCGCCGACACCGGACAGGGAGTTGAAGCTTTCTTT.

The DNA of the CDR3 is TGCGCCAGCAGCCAAGGGCTCGGGACAGGGCTGGAGACCCAGTACTTC. Protein sequence: CASSQGLGTGLETQYF. This rearrangement joins TRBV4-1 to TRBJ2-5, with TRBD1 matching 9 bases. Germline V gives CDR1 MGHRA, CDR2 YSYEKL. V shed 1 base, J shed 5 bases, and the junction held 8 bases outside the gene matches. The CDR3 covers 16 residues.

The chain has TRBV6-1 and TRBJ1-1, with 9 nucleotides matching TRBD1. With 5 bases clipped from V and 8 bases from J, the junction kept 3 bases outside the gene matches. The CDR3 extends over 12 amino acids. Germline CDR1 MNHNS, CDR2 SASEGT. CDR3 sequence (DNA): TGTGCCAGCAGTTTTGGACAGGGGGAAGCTTTCTTT. Residues: CASSFGQGEAFF.

The V and J genes are TRBV27 and TRBJ2-3; 8 bases fit TRBD1. Germline V lookup: CDR1 MNHEY, CDR2 SMNVEV (reference sequence). Trimming removed 6 bases from V and 2 bases from J; junction bases left unmatched: 1. The CDR3 has 13 amino acids. CDR3 sequence: CASRDRVTDTQYF. The CDR3 DNA is TGTGCCAGCAGGGACAGGGTCACAGATACGCAGTATTTT.

The chain recombines TRBV28 with TRBJ1-2; TRBD1 matches 9 bases. Germline CDR1 reads MDHEN; CDR2 reads SYDVKM. CDR3 length: 15 residues. With V trimmed by 5 bases and J by 8 bases, 12 bases remained unmatched. The CDR3 nucleotides read TGTGCCAGCAGTCCCATCACAGGGGGCGGCTGGGGCTACACCTTC. Translated: CASSPITGGGWGYTF.

V usage is TRBV28 and J usage is TRBJ2-7; 9 bases line up with TRBD1. Germline V gene sequence: CDR1 MDHEN, CDR2 SYDVKM. The CDR3 consists of 14 residues. J lost 5 bases, V lost 5 bases, and 7 bases had no gene match. The DNA for the CDR3 is TGTGCCAGCAGTCGGGACAGGGAGTCGAACGAGCAGTACTTC. Translating gives CASSRDRESNEQYF.

This clone was recorded a few times. V gene TRBV6-1 combines with J gene TRBJ1-1, with a weak D call TRBD1 (6 bases). Per the germline V gene, CDR1 is MNHNS and CDR2 is SASEGT. This CDR3 comprises 12 residues. V was clipped by 7 bases and J by 6 bases, with 12 bases between them. Here the CDR3 reads CASIADRPEAFF. CDR3 nucleotide sequence: TGTGCCAGCATCGCCGACAGGCCTGAAGCTTTCTTT.

V usage is TRBV6-1 and J usage is TRBJ2-2, with TRBD1 as a possible D gene (6 bases). V was pared by 6 bases and J by 4 bases, with 12 bases between. This CDR3 spans 14 amino acids. Germline CDR1 is MNHNS and CDR2 is SASEGT. The CDR3 spells CASRQGWGTGELFF. The DNA for the CDR3 is TGTGCCAGCAGGCAGGGGTGGGGCACCGGGGAGCTGTTTTTT.

This chain joins TRBV19 and TRBJ2-7; the match to TRBD1 covers 8 bases. The V gene end was trimmed by 5 bases and the J gene end by 6 bases; junction bases not matched to a gene: 15. CDR3 length equals 16 residues. The V gene's germline CDR1 is LNHDA and CDR2 SQIVND (reference sequence). The CDR3 is CASSDRVTGARAEQYF. The CDR3 DNA reads TGTGCCAGTAGTGATCGTGTGACAGGGGCCAGGGCCGAGCAGTACTTC.

J is TRBJ1-1 and V is TRBV7-9; possible D gene TRBD1, 5 bases. Germline CDR1 SEHNR, CDR2 FQNEAQ (reference sequence). The length of the CDR3 is 15 residues. Trimming took 1 base from V and 1 from J, leaving 10 bases between them. CDR3 loop: CASSLEAGWNTEAFF. DNA for the CDR3: TGTGCCAGCAGCTTAGAGGCAGGGTGGAACACTGAAGCTTTCTTT.

This clone has only a few counts. The chain is built from TRBV5-1 and TRBJ1-3; D is unresolved. This CDR3 is built from 15 residues. Trimming stripped 3 bases from V and 8 bases from J, with 18 bases between. Germline CDR1 SGHRS, CDR2 YFSETQ. The CDR3 region has the DNA TGCGCCAGCAGCTCAAACGGACTGGGTGCGGACACCATATATTTT. It is translated as CASSSNGLGADTIYF.

Worth noting for this clone: Other DNA sequences of this sample code for an identical CDR3. This chain joins TRBV5-1 and TRBJ2-3, with unresolved D. The CDR3 covers 15 residues. Trimming removed 0 bases at V and 3 bases at J, with 11 bases between. Germline CDR1 reads SGHRS; CDR2 reads YFSETQ. The CDR3 protein is CASSLAGDRTDTQYF. The CDR3 region has the DNA TGCGCCAGCAGCTTGGCCGGAGATAGAACAGATACGCAGTATTTT. Based on the CDR3 plus reference TRBV5-1 and TRBJ2-3, the full variable domain is KAGVTQTPRYLIKTRGQQVTLSCSPISGHRSVSWYQQTPGQGLQFLFEYFSETQRNKGNFPGRFSGRQFSNSRSEMNVSTLELGDSALYLCASSLAGDRTDTQYFGPGTRLTVL.

The V call is TRBV6-5, the J call TRBJ1-1; TRBD1 might be the D (5 bases). The V gene's germline CDR1 is MNHEY and CDR2 SVGAGI. Trimming stripped 6 bases from V and 1 base from J, with 9 bases between. This CDR3 comprises 13 residues. DNA of the CDR3: TGTGCCAGCAGGAACGACAGGAACACTGAAGCTTTCTTT. Its translation is CASRNDRNTEAFF.

The CDR3 nucleotides read TGTGCCAGCAGCCTTAGCGGGGGCCTATCCACAGATACGCAGTATTTT. It is translated as CASSLSGGLSTDTQYF. The gene calls are TRBV5-4 and TRBJ2-3; 9 bases line up with TRBD2. CDR1 is SGHNT, CDR2 YYREEE, per germline (reference sequence). The length of the CDR3 is 16 residues. J was trimmed by 2 bases and V by 4 bases; bases with no gene match: 8.

The J gene is TRBJ1-4, the V gene TRBV25-1; D gene unclear. Per germline, CDR1 MGHDK and CDR2 SYGVNS. Trimming stripped 3 bases from V and 5 bases from J, with 13 bases between. CDR3 length: 15 residues. CDR3 nucleotide sequence: TGTGCCAGCAGTGAGAACCGACGGGGAAATGAAAAACTGTTTTTT. Its translation is CASSENRRGNEKLFF.

The chain is built from TRBV5-1 and TRBJ2-1; perhaps TRBD1 as D (6 bases). CDR1 and CDR2 from the germline V gene are SGHRS and YFSETQ. V was cut by 0 bases and J by 3 bases, with 7 bases left in between. The CDR3 spans 14 residues. CDR3 in amino acids: CASSLGQDYNEQFF. The CDR3 nucleotides are TGCGCCAGCAGCTTGGGACAGGACTACAATGAGCAGTTCTTC.

The sample holds one count of this clone. V gene TRBV5-1 combines with J gene TRBJ2-6; tentative D call: TRBD2 (5 bases). This CDR3 comprises 18 residues. Germline CDR1 is SGHRS and CDR2 is YFSETQ. V lost 0 bases, J lost 0 bases, and 13 bases lay in between. DNA of the CDR3: TGCGCCAGCAGCTTGGATCCCCCGGGGAGCTCTGGGGCCAACGTCCTGACTTTC. This sequence encodes CASSLDPPGSSGANVLTF.

Here the CDR3 reads CASSPLMGQGVRNEQFF. CDR3 DNA: TGTGCCAGCTCACCTCTTATGGGACAGGGGGTGAGGAATGAGCAGTTCTTC. The chain recombines TRBV18 with TRBJ2-1; TRBD1 matches 11 bases. The CDR3 contains 17 residues. After removal of 3 bases from V and 7 bases from J, the junction contained 11 bases not matched to a gene. Germline-derived CDR1 and CDR2 are KGHSH and LQKENI.

The chain uses TRBV9 and TRBJ1-1; 7 positions agree with TRBD1. CDR1 and CDR2 (germline): SGDLS, YYNGEE. This CDR3 contains 14 residues. The J segment lost 5 bases and the V segment lost 4 bases, leaving 8 bases of the junction unmatched. Here the CDR3 DNA reads TGTGCCAGCAGCAGAGGGGGCCGAGAAACTGAAGCTTTCTTT. It encodes CASSRGGRETEAFF.

J is TRBJ2-7 and V is TRBV27, with 7 bases fitting TRBD1. Germline CDR1 and CDR2: MNHEY and SMNVEV (reference sequence). The CDR3 spans 12 residues. V shed 2 bases, J shed 5 bases, and the junction held 0 bases outside the gene matches. The CDR3 here is CASSLDRDEQYF. The DNA of the CDR3 is TGTGCCAGCAGTTTAGACAGGGACGAGCAGTACTTC.

The table lists this clone with a count of one. The V gene is TRBV6-6, the J gene TRBJ2-3; 8 positions agree with TRBD1. Germline loops: CDR1 MNHNY, CDR2 SVGAGI (reference sequence). The CDR3 is 15 residues long. J gave up 3 bases and V 5 bases, and 7 bases lay outside the gene matches. CDR3 in amino acids: CASSLRTGRTDTQYF. The CDR3 nucleotides read TGTGCCAGCAGTCTCCGGACAGGGAGGACAGATACGCAGTATTTT.

The V gene is TRBV5-6, the J gene TRBJ2-3; 9 bases fit TRBD2. Germline V lookup: CDR1 SGHDT, CDR2 YYEEEE. This CDR3 has 16 residues. J gave up 7 bases and V 2 bases, and 11 bases lay outside the gene matches. CDR3 protein: CASSFLFSGGVNTQYF. CDR3 bases: TGTGCCAGCAGCTTCCTATTTAGCGGGGGTGTGAATACGCAGTATTTT.

This chain joins TRBV5-3 and TRBJ2-3; 9 bases match TRBD2. TRBV5-3 is identified as an open reading frame with a role that is uncertain. Trimming cost V 10 bases and J 4 bases; bases outside gene matches: 10. There are 14 residues in the CDR3. CDR3 sequence: CALRGGAWADTQYF. CDR3 DNA sequence: TGTGCCTTACGCGGGGGGGCCTGGGCAGATACGCAGTATTTT.

J is TRBJ2-1 and V is TRBV4-2; 7 bases agree with TRBD1. The V gene's germline CDR1 is LGHNA and CDR2 YNFKEQ. J was trimmed by 4 bases and V by 2 bases; bases with no gene match: 2. The CDR3 runs 14 residues. CDR3 residues: CASSQPGGYNEQFF. The CDR3 DNA is TGTGCCAGCAGCCAACCAGGGGGATACAATGAGCAGTTCTTC.

The chain couples TRBV5-4 to TRBJ1-1; maybe TRBD1 (5 bases). The length of the CDR3 is 13 residues. V dropped 0 bases and J dropped 6 bases, with 9 bases sitting between them. Germline-derived CDR1 and CDR2 are SGHNT and YYREEE (reference sequence). The CDR3 protein is CASSLVSGAEAFF. CDR3 coding DNA: TGTGCCAGCAGCTTGGTTTCGGGGGCTGAAGCTTTCTTT.

This clone has only a few counts. This chain connects TRBV7-8 to TRBJ1-5; a weak D match, TRBD1 (5 bases). Germline CDR1 is SGHVS and CDR2 is FQNEAQ. V was cut by 4 bases and J by 6 bases, with 19 bases left in between. There are 16 residues in the CDR3. The CDR3 nucleotides read TGTGCCAGCAGCTCGACCACGTTAGGGGCGCGTCAGCCCCAGCATTTT. Translation: CASSSTTLGARQPQHF.

The chain uses TRBV5-6 and TRBJ2-1; TRBD2 matches at 8 bases. CDR1 is SGHDT and CDR2 is YYEEEE in the germline V gene. After removal of 4 bases from V and 5 bases from J, the junction contained 8 bases not matched to a gene. The CDR3 is made up of 15 amino acids. The CDR3 reads CASSHRGGWDNEQFF. The DNA for the CDR3 is TGTGCCAGCAGCCATCGGGGGGGCTGGGACAATGAGCAGTTCTTC.

The J gene is TRBJ1-4, the V gene TRBV28; 8 positions match TRBD1. CDR3 size: 13 residues. Per germline, CDR1 MDHEN and CDR2 SYDVKM. V lost 8 bases to trimming and J lost 6 bases; unmatched junction nucleotides: 5. The CDR3 bases are TGTGCCAGCTCGGACAGGGCAGATGAAAAACTGTTTTTT. Its protein is CASSDRADEKLFF.